This entry lists 15 T cell receptor beta chains sequenced from one sample in a study of PD-L1 blockade in urothelial cancer. Noted time point: pretreatment peripheral blood. Libraries were prepared by immunoSEQ multiplex PCR; TCRdb keeps only in-frame clonotypes and omits some of them. The table has about 130,000 clones, roughly 80% seen once; the top ten hold 3.2%. Specimen: PBMCs, collected around atezolizumab (anti-PD-L1) treatment. The receptors originated from a man aged 45-60 years with urothelial cancer.

The chain combines TRBV28 with TRBJ2-7; D possibly corresponds to TRBD2 (5 bases). CDR1 MDHEN and CDR2 SYDVKM come from the germline V gene. The CDR3 contains 13 residues. Deletions cut 2 bases from V and 0 bases from J, with 5 bases between. For the CDR3, the DNA is TGTGCCAGCAGTTTAGGGAGCTCCTACGAGCAGTACTTC. Translation gives CASSLGSSYEQYF.

The chain is built from TRBV28 and TRBJ2-3; D call uncertain. This CDR3 spans 13 amino acids. Germline loops: CDR1 MDHEN, CDR2 SYDVKM. With 5 bases removed from V and 2 bases from J, the gap between germline ends came to 8 bases. In nucleotides, the CDR3 is TGTGCCAGCAGTCCCCCTTTCACAGATACGCAGTATTTT. Translated: CASSPPFTDTQYF.

This clone was seen repeatedly, ten times or more. The rearrangement joins TRBV28 to TRBJ2-7; a weak D match, TRBD2 (6 bases). The CDR3 totals 18 residues. Germline CDR1 and CDR2: MDHEN and SYDVKM. V was shortened by 2 bases and J by 4 bases, with 24 bases between the two germline ends. This CDR3 reads CASSLIGRLGLAFYEQYF. The CDR3 DNA is TGTGCCAGCAGTTTAATAGGTCGACTGGGACTCGCCTTTTACGAGCAGTACTTC.

The chain combines TRBV6-5 with TRBJ2-1; 9 bases map to TRBD2. Trimming cost V 5 bases and J 4 bases; bases outside gene matches: 6. Germline CDR1 reads MNHEY; CDR2 reads SVGAGI. The CDR3 has 15 residues. DNA for the CDR3: TGTGCCAGCAGTCGACTTAGCGGGGGATACAATGAGCAGTTCTTC. Translation gives CASSRLSGGYNEQFF.

As DNA, the CDR3 is TGTGCCAGTAGTATGGACAGGGGCTACGAGCAGTACTTC. Protein: CASSMDRGYEQYF. J is TRBJ2-7 and V is TRBV19, with TRBD1 matching 9 bases. The CDR3 sequence is 13 residues long. J gave up 3 bases and V 3 bases, and 0 bases lay outside the gene matches. Germline assignment: CDR1 LNHDA and CDR2 SQIVND (reference sequence). The full variable domain, completed using reference TRBV19 and TRBJ2-7, is DGGITQSPKYLFRKEGQNVTLSCEQNLNHDAMYWYRQDPGQGLRLIYYSQIVNDFQKGDIAEGYSVSREKKESFPLTVTSAQKNPTAFYLCASSMDRGYEQYFGPGTRLTVT.

The chain combines TRBV28 with TRBJ1-2; D not resolved. V lost 3 bases and J lost 2, with 13 bases in between. The CDR3 sequence is 15 residues long. CDR1 is MDHEN, CDR2 SYDVKM, per germline. The CDR3 here is CASSLRTDLNYGYTF. CDR3 sequence (DNA): TGTGCCAGCAGTTTGCGGACTGACTTAAACTATGGCTACACCTTC.

CDR3 residues: CASRGRGSGNTIYF. CDR3 bases: TGTGCCAGCAGGGGCAGGGGCTCTGGAAACACCATATATTTT. The chain has TRBV2 and TRBJ1-3, with D possibly being TRBD1 (6 bases). The germline V gene encodes CDR1 SNHLY and CDR2 FYNNEI. The V gene lost 6 bases and the J gene lost 0 bases, with 9 bases spanning the gap. The CDR3 spans 14 residues.

The chain links TRBV18 to TRBJ2-2; no reliable D call. Trimming pared 1 base from V and 3 bases from J, leaving 9 bases between. This CDR3 region has 15 residues. In germline, CDR1 is KGHSH, CDR2 LQKENI. In DNA, the CDR3 is TGTGCCAGCTCACCACTCCAGGTTGACACCGGGGAGCTGTTTTTT. It codes for CASSPLQVDTGELFF. The variable domain in full, with the rest retrieved from reference TRBV18 and TRBJ2-2, is NAGVMQNPRHLVRRRGQEARLRCSPMKGHSHVYWYRQLPEEGLKFMVYLQKENIIDESGMPKERFSAEFPKEGPSILRIQQVVRGDSAAYFCASSPLQVDTGELFFGEGSRLTVL.

The V gene is TRBV5-6, the J gene TRBJ1-1; D gene unclear. The CDR3 totals 11 residues. Trimming shortened V by 0 bases and J by 8 bases, and 5 bases separated the two germline ends. The germline gives CDR1 SGHDT, CDR2 YYEEEE. CDR3 nucleotides: TGTGCCAGCAGCTTGGGAGGGGAAGCTTTCTTT. Its protein product is CASSLGGEAFF.

V is TRBV28 and J is TRBJ2-6; D might be TRBD1 (5 bases). The V end lost 6 bases, the J end lost 0 bases, and 15 bases lay between the germline ends. This CDR3 region has 17 residues. The germline V gene has CDR1 MDHEN and CDR2 SYDVKM. Written as DNA, the CDR3 is TGTGCCAGCAGCCCTAGGGGTAAACACTCTGGGGCCAACGTCCTGACTTTC. Translating it yields CASSPRGKHSGANVLTF.

This clone showed up just once. The chain is built from TRBV6-5 and TRBJ2-7; 7 nucleotides align to TRBD1. With 4 bases clipped from V and 5 bases from J, the junction kept 8 bases outside the gene matches. CDR3 size: 14 residues. Germline CDR1 reads MNHEY; CDR2 reads SVGAGI. The CDR3 loop reads CASSSGGILDEQYF. The CDR3 nucleotides are TGTGCCAGCAGTTCAGGGGGAATTTTGGACGAGCAGTACTTC.

This clone was recorded a few times. The chain links TRBV2 to TRBJ1-5; D perhaps matches TRBD1 (5 bases). CDR3 length: 14 residues. The germline V gene has CDR1 SNHLY and CDR2 FYNNEI. V lost 10 bases to trimming and J lost 5 bases, with 18 bases between them. The CDR3 reads CATSPQGGDQPQHF. CDR3 bases: TGTGCCACTTCCCCTCAGGGAGGGGATCAGCCCCAGCATTTT.

The genes are TRBV11-1 and TRBJ2-5; a weak D match, TRBD1 (6 bases). V was clipped by 3 bases and J by 2 bases, with 13 bases between them. This CDR3 has 15 amino acids. In germline, CDR1 is SGHAT, CDR2 FQDESV (reference sequence). CDR3 in DNA: TGTGCCAGCAGCTTGGGACACTACAGGCAAGAGACCCAGTACTTC. Residues: CASSLGHYRQETQYF.

V and J are TRBV6-1 and TRBJ2-1; 8 nucleotides match TRBD1. The CDR3 consists of 18 residues. From germline, CDR1 is MNHNS and CDR2 SASEGT. V gave up 4 bases and J gave up 3 bases; unmatched junction bases: 14. As DNA, the CDR3 is TGTGCCAGCAGTGCAAAAGGGAGTGGACAGGGAAACTACAATGAGCAGTTCTTC. Translated: CASSAKGSGQGNYNEQFF.

The V and J genes are TRBV7-9 and TRBJ1-6; a weak D match, TRBD1 (5 bases). Per the germline V gene, CDR1 is SEHNR and CDR2 is FQNEAQ (reference sequence). V was shortened by 1 base and J by 10 bases, with 17 bases between the two germline ends. CDR3 length: 16 amino acids. The CDR3 coding sequence is TGTGCCAGCAGCTTAGATTCGGGACTGGTGGGCTCACCCCTCCACTTT. Encoded protein: CASSLDSGLVGSPLHF.